This T cell receptor beta chain came from a study of tumor-infiltrating lymphocytes in oesophageal squamous cell carcinoma. TCRdb processed the PCR reads anew with MiXCR; each CDR3 protein has one entry. The sample consists of just over 20,000 distinct CDR3 sequences, about 34% of them appearing once. The sample comprised esophageal tumor tissue. The clonotype originates from a male donor with esophageal squamous cell carcinoma.

The CDR3 loop reads CASSLDASPVRQYF. In DNA form, the CDR3 reads TGTGCCAGCAGCTTAGATGCCTCACCGGTTAGGCAGTACTTC. The chain combines TRBV7-4 with TRBJ2-7; D is unclear. Trimming removed 1 base at V and 9 bases at J, with 16 bases between. Looked up from germline, CDR1 is SGHVT and CDR2 is SQSDAQ. This CDR3 has 14 amino acids.